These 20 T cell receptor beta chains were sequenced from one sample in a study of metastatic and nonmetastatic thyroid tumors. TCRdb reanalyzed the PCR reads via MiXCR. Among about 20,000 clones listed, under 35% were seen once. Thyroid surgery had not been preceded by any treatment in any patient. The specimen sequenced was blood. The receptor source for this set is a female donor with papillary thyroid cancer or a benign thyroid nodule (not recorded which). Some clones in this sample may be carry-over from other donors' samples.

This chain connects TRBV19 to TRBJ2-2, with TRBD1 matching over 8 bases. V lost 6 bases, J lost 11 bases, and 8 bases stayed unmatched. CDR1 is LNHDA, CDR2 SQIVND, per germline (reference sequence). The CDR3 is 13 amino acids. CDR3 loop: CASRGDRHGELFF. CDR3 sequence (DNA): TGTGCCAGTAGGGGGGACAGGCATGGCGAGCTGTTTTTT.

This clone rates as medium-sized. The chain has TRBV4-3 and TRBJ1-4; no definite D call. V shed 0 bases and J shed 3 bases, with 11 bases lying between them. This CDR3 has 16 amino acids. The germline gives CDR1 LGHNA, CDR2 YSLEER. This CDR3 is CASSQDLGRANEKLFF. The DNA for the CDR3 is TGCGCCAGCAGCCAAGATCTGGGTAGAGCTAATGAAAAACTGTTTTTT.

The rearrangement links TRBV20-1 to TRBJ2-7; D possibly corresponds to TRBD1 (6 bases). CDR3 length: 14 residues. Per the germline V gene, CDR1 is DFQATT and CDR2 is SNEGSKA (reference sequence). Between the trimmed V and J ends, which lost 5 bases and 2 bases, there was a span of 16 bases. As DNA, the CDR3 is TGCAGTGCTGGGACACAGGGCCTAACCTACGAGCAGTACTTC. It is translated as CSAGTQGLTYEQYF.

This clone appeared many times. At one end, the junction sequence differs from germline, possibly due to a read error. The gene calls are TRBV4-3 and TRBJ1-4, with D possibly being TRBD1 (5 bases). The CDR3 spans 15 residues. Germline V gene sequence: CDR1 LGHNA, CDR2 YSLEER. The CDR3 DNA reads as TGCGCCAGCAGCCAAGATTGGACAACTAGTGAAAAACTGTTTTTT. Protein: CASSQDWTTSEKLFF.

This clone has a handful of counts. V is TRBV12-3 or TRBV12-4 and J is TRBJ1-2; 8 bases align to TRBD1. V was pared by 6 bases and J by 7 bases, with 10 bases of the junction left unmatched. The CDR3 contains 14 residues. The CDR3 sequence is CASSSTGELRGYTF. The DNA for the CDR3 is TGTGCCAGCAGCTCGACAGGGGAACTTCGTGGCTACACCTTC.

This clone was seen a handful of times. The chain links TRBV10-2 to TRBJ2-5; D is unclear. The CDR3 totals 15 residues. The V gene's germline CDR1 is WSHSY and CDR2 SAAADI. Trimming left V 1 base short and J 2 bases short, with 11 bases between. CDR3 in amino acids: CASSEWGGLQETQYF. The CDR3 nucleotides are TGCGCCAGCAGTGAGTGGGGTGGGCTTCAAGAGACCCAGTACTTC.

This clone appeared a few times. CDR3 in DNA: TGTGCCAGCAGTTCCATGACCCGGATAGGGACTGAAGCTTTCTTT. Protein product: CASSSMTRIGTEAFF. The J gene is TRBJ1-1, the V gene TRBV28; D gene uncertain. V lost 4 bases and J lost 5, with 17 bases in between. Germline loops: CDR1 MDHEN, CDR2 SYDVKM. The CDR3 runs 15 residues.

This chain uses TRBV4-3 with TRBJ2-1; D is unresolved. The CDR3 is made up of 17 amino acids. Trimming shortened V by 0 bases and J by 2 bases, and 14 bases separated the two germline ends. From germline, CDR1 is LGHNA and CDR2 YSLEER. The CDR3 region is CASSQDRVSPTYNEQFF. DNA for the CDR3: TGCGCCAGCAGCCAAGATCGGGTTTCGCCTACCTACAATGAGCAGTTCTTC.

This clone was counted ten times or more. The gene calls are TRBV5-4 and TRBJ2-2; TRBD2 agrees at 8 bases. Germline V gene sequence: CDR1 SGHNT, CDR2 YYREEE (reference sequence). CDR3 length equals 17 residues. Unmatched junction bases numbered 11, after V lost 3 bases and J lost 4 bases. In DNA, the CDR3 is TGTGCCAGCAGCTATCTATCCGGGGGGGCCGGCACCGGGGAGCTGTTTTTT. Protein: CASSYLSGGAGTGELFF.

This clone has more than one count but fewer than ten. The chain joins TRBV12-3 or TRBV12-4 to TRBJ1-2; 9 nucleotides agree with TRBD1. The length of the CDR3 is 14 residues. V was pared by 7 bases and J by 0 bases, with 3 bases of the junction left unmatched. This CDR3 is CASTGTGTNYGYTF. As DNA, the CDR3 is TGTGCCAGCACCGGGACAGGGACTAACTATGGCTACACCTTC.

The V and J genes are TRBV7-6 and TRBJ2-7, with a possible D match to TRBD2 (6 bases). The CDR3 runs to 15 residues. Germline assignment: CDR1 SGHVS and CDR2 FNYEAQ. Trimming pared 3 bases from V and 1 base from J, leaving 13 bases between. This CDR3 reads CASSLESGTSYEQYF. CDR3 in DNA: TGTGCCAGCAGCTTGGAGTCCGGGACTTCCTACGAGCAGTACTTC.

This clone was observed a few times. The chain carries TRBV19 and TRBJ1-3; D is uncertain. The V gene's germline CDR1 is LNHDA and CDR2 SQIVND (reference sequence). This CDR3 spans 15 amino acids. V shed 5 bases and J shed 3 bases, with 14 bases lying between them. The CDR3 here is CASSDGMLLGNTIYF. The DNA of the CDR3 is TGTGCCAGTAGTGACGGGATGCTTCTTGGAAACACCATATATTTT.

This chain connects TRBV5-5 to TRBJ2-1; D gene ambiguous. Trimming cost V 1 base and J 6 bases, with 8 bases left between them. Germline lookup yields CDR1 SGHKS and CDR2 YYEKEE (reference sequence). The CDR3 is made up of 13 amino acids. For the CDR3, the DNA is TGTGCCAGCAGCTTGCAGGCCCCCAATGAGCAGTTCTTC. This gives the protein CASSLQAPNEQFF.

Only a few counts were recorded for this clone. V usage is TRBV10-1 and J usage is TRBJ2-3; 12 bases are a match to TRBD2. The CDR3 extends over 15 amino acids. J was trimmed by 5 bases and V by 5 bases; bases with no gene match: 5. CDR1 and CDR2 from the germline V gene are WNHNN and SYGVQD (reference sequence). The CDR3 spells CASSRLAGEGDTQYF. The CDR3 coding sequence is TGCGCCAGCAGTAGACTAGCGGGAGAGGGAGATACGCAGTATTTT.

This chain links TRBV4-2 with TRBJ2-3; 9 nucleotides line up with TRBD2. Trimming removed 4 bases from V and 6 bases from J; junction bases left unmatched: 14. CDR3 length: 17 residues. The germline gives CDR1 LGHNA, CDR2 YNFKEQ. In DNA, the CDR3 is TGTGCCAGCAGCCGTATTGGGGCCCGCGGGGGGGTGGATACGCAGTATTTT. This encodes CASSRIGARGGVDTQYF.

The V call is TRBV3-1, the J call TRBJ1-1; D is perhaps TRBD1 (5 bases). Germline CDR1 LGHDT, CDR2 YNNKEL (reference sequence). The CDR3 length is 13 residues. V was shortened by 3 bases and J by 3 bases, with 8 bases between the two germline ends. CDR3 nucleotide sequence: TGTGCCAGCAGCCACGAGGGGCACACTGAAGCTTTCTTT. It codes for CASSHEGHTEAFF.

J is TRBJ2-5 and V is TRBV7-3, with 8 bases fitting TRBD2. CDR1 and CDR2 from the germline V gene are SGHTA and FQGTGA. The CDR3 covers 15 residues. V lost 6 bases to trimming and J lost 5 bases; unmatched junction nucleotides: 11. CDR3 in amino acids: CASRPTAGGLETQYF. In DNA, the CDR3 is TGTGCCAGCAGACCCACCGCGGGAGGATTGGAGACCCAGTACTTC.

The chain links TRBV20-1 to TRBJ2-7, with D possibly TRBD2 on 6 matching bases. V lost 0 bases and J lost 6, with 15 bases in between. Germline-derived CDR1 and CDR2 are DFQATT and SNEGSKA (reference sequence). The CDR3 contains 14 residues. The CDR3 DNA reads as TGCAGTGCTAGAGATACGAGGAGGGCCGGCGAGCAGTACTTC. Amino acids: CSARDTRRAGEQYF.

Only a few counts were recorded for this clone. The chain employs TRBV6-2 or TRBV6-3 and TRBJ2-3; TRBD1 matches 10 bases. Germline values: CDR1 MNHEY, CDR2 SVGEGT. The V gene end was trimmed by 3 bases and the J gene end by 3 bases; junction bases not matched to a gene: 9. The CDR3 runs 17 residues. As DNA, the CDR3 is TGTGCCAGCAGTTATGACCCGGGACAGGGGCTGACAGATACGCAGTATTTT. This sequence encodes CASSYDPGQGLTDTQYF.

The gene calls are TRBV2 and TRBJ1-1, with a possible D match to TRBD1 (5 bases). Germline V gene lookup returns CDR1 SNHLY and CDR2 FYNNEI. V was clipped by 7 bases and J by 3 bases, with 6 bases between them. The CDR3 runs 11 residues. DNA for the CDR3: TGTGCCAGCACGGGGGACACTGAAGCTTTCTTT. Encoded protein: CASTGDTEAFF.